The TCR beta chain described here comes from a study of shared clonotypes between healthy human individuals. Each subset's genomic DNA was shared equally among a number of immunoSEQ plates. Only in-frame clones appear in the TCRdb table, and some are missing; sequencing was by immunoSEQ multiplex PCR. The sample has some 2 million clones; approximately 94% are singletons. Germline CDR1 reads SGHAT; CDR2 reads FQNNGV. The CDR3 loop spans 14 amino acids. The V end was cut by 3 bases, the J end by 7 bases, with 13 bases between. Naive CD8 cells lacked CD45RO and underwent positive selection for CCR7, leaving out terminally differentiated effector memory CD45RA+ cells.

This clonotype was sampled from a man aged 18 to 30 in good health. The specimen was naive CD8+ T cells sorted from blood. V is TRBV11-2 and J is TRBJ1-5, with D maybe TRBD1 (5 bases). CDR3: CASSFQPDNQPQHF. The CDR3 nucleotides are TGTGCCAGCAGCTTTCAGCCGGACAACCAGCCCCAGCATTTT.